This paragraph reports one T cell receptor beta chain. Its antigen is as yet unknown. These data are taken from a study of cytomegalovirus exposure and HLA in healthy donors. Data came from immunoSEQ multiplex PCR; TCRdb stores just in-frame clones and leaves some out. The sample includes 92,000 or so clones, around 96% of them seen just once. Study-level results: The study put 150 to 200 TCR beta chains on its list as cytomegalovirus-associated. According to reports, the classifier identified cytomegalovirus status with high specificity and sensitivity. Usually a TCR sequence was rare, but some public TCRs were found in many donors. A later analysis found first-cohort TCR clusters tended to co-occur in the approximately 110 validation repertoires.

Between the trimmed V and J ends, which lost 5 bases and 0 bases, there was a span of 11 bases. Germline-derived CDR1 and CDR2 are SGHVS and FNYEAQ. The CDR3 has 16 residues. The sequence came from a man between 18 and 29 years old in good health and CMV-seronegative. Sequencing used PBMCs. The chain combines TRBV7-6 with TRBJ2-6, with D possibly TRBD1 on 6 matching bases. The CDR3 region has the DNA TGTGCCAGCAGCCCAGGACAGTTCTCTGGGGCCAACGTCCTGACTTTC. Its translation is CASSPGQFSGANVLTF.